This T cell receptor (beta chain) was sequenced in a study of CD8+CD57+ T cells in acquired aplastic anemia. This clonotype was counted ten times or more. The TCR beta profiling, which covered VDJ combination and CDR3 sequence, was carried out using genomic DNA as the template. TCRdb independently ran MiXCR on the reads; one entry per CDR3 protein. The sample includes 180,000 or so distinct CDR3 sequences, approximately 49% of them seen just once. The CDR3 loop spans 16 amino acids. Unmatched junction bases numbered 3, after V lost 6 bases and J lost 0 bases. From germline, CDR1 is DFQATT and CDR2 SNEGSKA (reference sequence).

The TCR was taken from a human donor in good health. Sample: sorted CD4+, CD8+, or CD8+CD57+ T cells (not recorded which) from PBMCs. V is TRBV20-1 and J is TRBJ2-1; 15 bases agree with TRBD2. The chain's CDR3 is CSAGLAGGRSYNEQFF. The CDR3 DNA is TGCAGTGCAGGACTAGCGGGAGGGCGCTCCTACAATGAGCAGTTCTTC.